These 17 T cell receptor beta chains share one sample of origin, sequenced in a study of T-cell reconstitution after alpha-beta-depleted transplantation in children. Unique molecular identifiers tagged the TCRbeta library. TCRdb reprocessed the PCR reads with MiXCR, giving one entry per CDR3 protein. The table includes 130,000 or so distinct CDR3 sequences, roughly 9% detected once. The starting material was PBMCs, mostly from graft donor cells, obtained 180 days after TCRalphabeta/CD19-depleted stem cell transplant. Every receptor here comes from a girl less than two years old who had a stem cell transplant for combined immunodeficiency, so the T cells may come from the graft donor.

This chain uses TRBV29-1 with TRBJ2-7; 8 bases align to TRBD1. Germline CDR1 reads SQVTM; CDR2 reads ANQGSEA. J lost 1 base, V lost 4 bases, and 6 bases had no gene match. The CDR3 is 14 amino acids. The CDR3 DNA sequence: TGCAGCGTTGGGCGACAGGGGCGATCCTACGAGCAGTACTTC. Translated, it gives CSVGRQGRSYEQYF.

A few counts support this clonotype. The chain recombines TRBV5-1 with TRBJ1-4; D uncertain. Trimming shortened V by 4 bases and J by 1 base, and 8 bases separated the two germline ends. This CDR3 is built from 14 residues. Per germline, CDR1 SGHRS and CDR2 YFSETQ. This CDR3 reads CASSPGGTNEKLFF. The CDR3 nucleotides read TGCGCCAGCAGCCCCGGAGGAACTAATGAAAAACTGTTTTTT.

This sequence joins TRBV7-2 and TRBJ2-3; 7 bases agree with TRBD1. The germline CDR1 and CDR2 sequences are SGHTA and FQGNSA. V was pared by 4 bases and J by 5 bases, with 9 bases of the junction left unmatched. The CDR3 has 15 residues. The CDR3 region has the DNA TGTGCCAGCAGCTCCGGACAGGCCAAAAAAGATACGCAGTATTTT. Its translation: CASSSGQAKKDTQYF.

This clonotype was found a few times. The rearrangement uses TRBV2 and TRBJ1-2; D ambiguous. Trimming removed 8 bases from V and 4 bases from J, with 11 bases in between. Looked up from germline, CDR1 is SNHLY and CDR2 is FYNNEI. The CDR3 loop spans 12 amino acids. CDR3 protein: CASWDFLYGYTF. The CDR3 region has the DNA TGTGCCAGCTGGGATTTCCTCTATGGCTACACCTTC.

The rearrangement links TRBV6-5 to TRBJ2-4, with D possibly matching TRBD1 (5 bases). V lost 5 bases, J lost 5 bases, and 13 bases lay in between. Per the germline V gene, CDR1 is MNHEY and CDR2 is SVGAGI. This CDR3 contains 14 residues. The CDR3 region is CASSLDSYQNIQYF. In nucleotides, the CDR3 is TGTGCCAGCAGTCTCGACAGTTACCAAAACATTCAGTACTTC.

The table lists this clonotype with a few counts. CDR3 in DNA: TGTGCCAGCAGCCAGTCGTTATCTGGAAACACCATATATTTT. This codes for CASSQSLSGNTIYF. The chain couples TRBV7-2 to TRBJ1-3; the D is unclear. There are 14 residues in the CDR3. Germline-derived CDR1 and CDR2 are SGHTA and FQGNSA. Trimming pared 5 bases from V and 1 base from J, leaving 9 bases between. Together with reference TRBV7-2 and TRBJ1-3, the CDR3 gives the full variable domain: GAGVSQSPSNKVTEKGKDVELRCDPISGHTALYWYRQSLGQGLEFLIYFQGNSAPDKSGLPSDRFSAERTGGSVSTLTIQRTQQEDSAVYLCASSQSLSGNTIYFGEGSWLTVV.

CDR3 amino acids: CASSPGTPTWGQYF. In DNA form, the CDR3 reads TGTGCCAGCAGCCCCGGGACACCTACTTGGGGGCAGTACTTC. The rearrangement links TRBV7-6 to TRBJ2-7; possible D gene TRBD1, 6 bases. Germline V gene lookup returns CDR1 SGHVS and CDR2 FNYEAQ. The ends were cut back, 5 bases at V and 9 bases at J, with 20 bases in the middle. The CDR3 has 14 amino acids.

This clonotype was recorded many times. This chain uses TRBV5-1 with TRBJ1-1; 8 bases align to TRBD1. V dropped 2 bases and J dropped 4; count of bases not matched to a gene: 1. The CDR3 runs to 13 residues. Germline V gene sequence: CDR1 SGHRS, CDR2 YFSETQ. CDR3 in DNA: TGCGCCAGCAGCTTAGACAGGGGCACTGAAGCTTTCTTT. This translates into CASSLDRGTEAFF.

The chain recombines TRBV20-1 with TRBJ2-7, with a weak D call TRBD2 (6 bases). V lost 6 bases to trimming and J lost 1 base, with 19 bases between them. There are 15 residues in the CDR3. Per the germline V gene, CDR1 is DFQATT and CDR2 is SNEGSKA (reference sequence). The CDR3 DNA follows: TGCAGTGCCCGGGACTTTTCTACGAATTCCTACGAGCAGTACTTC. Amino acids: CSARDFSTNSYEQYF.

The sample holds a few counts of this clonotype. J is TRBJ2-2 and V is TRBV5-6; tentative D call: TRBD1 (7 bases). The CDR3 consists of 15 residues. The germline V gene encodes CDR1 SGHDT and CDR2 YYEEEE. V was trimmed by 6 bases and J by 5 bases, leaving 17 bases between them. The CDR3 bases are TGTGCCAGCATACGGAGGGGGCGTGGAACCGGGGAGCTGTTTTTT. Protein product: CASIRRGRGTGELFF.

This clonotype was counted only a few times. V gene TRBV5-1 combines with J gene TRBJ2-3; D not certain. Trimming pared 1 base from V and 5 bases from J, leaving 8 bases between. This CDR3 spans 13 amino acids. Germline CDR1 is SGHRS and CDR2 is YFSETQ. CDR3 in DNA: TGCGCCAGCAGCTTGACCTGGGAAGATACGCAGTATTTT. Protein product: CASSLTWEDTQYF.

The chain employs TRBV6-2 or TRBV6-3 and TRBJ1-1; no clear D gene. CDR1 is MNHEY, CDR2 SVGEGT, per germline. The CDR3 runs to 14 residues. Trimming cost V 2 bases and J 1 base, with 8 bases left between them. The CDR3 protein is CASSYSLGNTEAFF. The CDR3 DNA sequence: TGTGCCAGCAGTTACAGCCTAGGGAACACTGAAGCTTTCTTT.

The V call is TRBV20-1, the J call TRBJ2-4; D call uncertain. The CDR3 sequence is 13 residues long. Germline CDR1 reads DFQATT; CDR2 reads SNEGSKA (reference sequence). V was shortened by 3 bases and J by 3 bases, with 9 bases between the two germline ends. Written as DNA, the CDR3 is TGCAGTGCTAGGTCCGCTAACAAAAACATTCAGTACTTC. Its translation is CSARSANKNIQYF.

This sequence joins TRBV20-1 and TRBJ2-2, with 7 positions matching TRBD1. The CDR3 runs to 13 residues. V lost 6 bases and J lost 3; bases outside the gene matches: 4. The germline gives CDR1 DFQATT, CDR2 SNEGSKA (reference sequence). The DNA of the CDR3 is TGCAGTGCAGAGACAGGGTACACCGGGGAGCTGTTTTTT. Amino acid sequence: CSAETGYTGELFF.

The chain carries TRBV12-3 or TRBV12-4 and TRBJ2-2, with TRBD2 matching 14 bases. The trim removed 5 bases at V and 6 bases at J, leaving 8 bases unmatched. The CDR3 has 17 residues. CDR3 coding DNA: TGTGCCAGCAGTGGCGGGACTAGCGGGAGTAAGGCCGGGGAGCTGTTTTTT. Amino acids: CASSGGTSGSKAGELFF.

This clonotype was seen a few times. This chain joins TRBV11-2 and TRBJ1-4; 7 positions match TRBD1. V lost 6 bases and J lost 3; bases outside the gene matches: 4. The germline V gene encodes CDR1 SGHAT and CDR2 FQNNGV. The CDR3 has 14 residues. CDR3 residues: CASRHRGANEKLFF. In DNA form, the CDR3 reads TGTGCCAGCAGGCACAGGGGTGCTAATGAAAAACTGTTTTTT.

The chain joins TRBV12-3 or TRBV12-4 to TRBJ2-2; 13 bases line up with TRBD2. The CDR3 consists of 17 residues. J was trimmed by 6 bases and V by 5 bases; bases with no gene match: 9. DNA of the CDR3: TGTGCCAGCAGTCCGACTAGCGGGGGGCCGGGGGCCGGGGAGCTGTTTTTT. It encodes CASSPTSGGPGAGELFF.